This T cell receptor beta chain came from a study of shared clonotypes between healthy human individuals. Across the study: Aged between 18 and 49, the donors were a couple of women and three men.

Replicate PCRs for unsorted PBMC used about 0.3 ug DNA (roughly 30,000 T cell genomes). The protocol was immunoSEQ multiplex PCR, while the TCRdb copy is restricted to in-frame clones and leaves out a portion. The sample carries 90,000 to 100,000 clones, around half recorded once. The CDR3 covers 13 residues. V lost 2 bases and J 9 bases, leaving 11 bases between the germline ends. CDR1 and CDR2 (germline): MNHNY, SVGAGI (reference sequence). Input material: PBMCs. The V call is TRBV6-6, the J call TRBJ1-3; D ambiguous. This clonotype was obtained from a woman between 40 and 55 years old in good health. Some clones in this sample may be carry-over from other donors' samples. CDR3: CASSYEPTSTIYF. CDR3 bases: TGTGCCAGCAGTTACGAACCCACCAGCACCATATATTTT.